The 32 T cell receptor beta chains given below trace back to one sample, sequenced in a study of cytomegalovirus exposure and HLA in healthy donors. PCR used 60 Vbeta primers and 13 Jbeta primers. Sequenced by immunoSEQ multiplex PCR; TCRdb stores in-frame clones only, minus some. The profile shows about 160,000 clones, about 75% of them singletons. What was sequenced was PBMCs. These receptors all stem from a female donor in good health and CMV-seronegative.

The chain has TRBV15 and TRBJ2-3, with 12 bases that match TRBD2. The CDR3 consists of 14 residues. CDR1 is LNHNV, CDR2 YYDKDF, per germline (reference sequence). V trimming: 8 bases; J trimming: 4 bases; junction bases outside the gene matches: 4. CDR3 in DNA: TGTGCCACCTGGACTAGCGGGACCCCAGATACGCAGTATTTT. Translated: CATWTSGTPDTQYF.

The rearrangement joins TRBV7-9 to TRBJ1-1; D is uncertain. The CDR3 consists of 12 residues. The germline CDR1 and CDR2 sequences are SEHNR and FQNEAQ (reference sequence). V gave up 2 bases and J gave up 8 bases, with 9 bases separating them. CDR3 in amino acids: CASSLFPGEAFF. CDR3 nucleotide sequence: TGTGCCAGCAGCTTATTCCCCGGGGAAGCTTTCTTT.

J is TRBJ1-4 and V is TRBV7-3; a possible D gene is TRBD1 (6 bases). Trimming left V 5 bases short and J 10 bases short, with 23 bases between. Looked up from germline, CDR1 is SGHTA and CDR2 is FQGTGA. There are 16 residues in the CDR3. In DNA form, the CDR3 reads TGTGCCAGCAGCCTAGAGTATTCAACAGGGAAACGAAAACTGTTTTTT. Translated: CASSLEYSTGKRKLFF.

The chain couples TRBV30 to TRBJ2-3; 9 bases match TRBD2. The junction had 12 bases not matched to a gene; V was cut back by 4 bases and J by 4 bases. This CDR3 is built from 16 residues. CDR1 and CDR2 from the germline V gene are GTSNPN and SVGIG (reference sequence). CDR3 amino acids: CAWMVDLAGRADTQYF. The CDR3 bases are TGTGCCTGGATGGTGGACCTAGCGGGGAGGGCAGATACGCAGTATTTT.

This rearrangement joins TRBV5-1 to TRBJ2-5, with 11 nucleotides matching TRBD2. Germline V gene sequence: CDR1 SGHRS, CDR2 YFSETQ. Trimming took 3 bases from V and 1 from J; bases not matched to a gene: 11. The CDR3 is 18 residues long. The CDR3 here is CASSSTSSGGILQETQYF. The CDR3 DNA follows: TGCGCCAGCAGCTCGACCTCTAGCGGGGGGATCCTCCAAGAGACCCAGTACTTC.

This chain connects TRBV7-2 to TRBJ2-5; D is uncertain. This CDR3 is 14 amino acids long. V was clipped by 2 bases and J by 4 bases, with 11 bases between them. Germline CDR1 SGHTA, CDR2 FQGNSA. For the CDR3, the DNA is TGTGCCAGCAGCTTAAGCTATCCCCTAGAGACCCAGTACTTC. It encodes CASSLSYPLETQYF.

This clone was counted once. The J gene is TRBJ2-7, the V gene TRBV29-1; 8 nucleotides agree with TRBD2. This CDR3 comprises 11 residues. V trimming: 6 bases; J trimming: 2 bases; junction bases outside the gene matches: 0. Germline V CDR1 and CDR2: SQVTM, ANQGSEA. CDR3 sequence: CSVGLAYEQYF. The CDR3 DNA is TGCAGCGTGGGACTAGCCTACGAGCAGTACTTC.

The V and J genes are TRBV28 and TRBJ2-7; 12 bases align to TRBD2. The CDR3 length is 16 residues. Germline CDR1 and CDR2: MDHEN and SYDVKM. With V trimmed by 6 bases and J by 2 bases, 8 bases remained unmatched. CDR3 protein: CASSPGLAGIAYEQYF. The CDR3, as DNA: TGTGCCAGCAGCCCCGGACTAGCGGGGATCGCCTACGAGCAGTACTTC.

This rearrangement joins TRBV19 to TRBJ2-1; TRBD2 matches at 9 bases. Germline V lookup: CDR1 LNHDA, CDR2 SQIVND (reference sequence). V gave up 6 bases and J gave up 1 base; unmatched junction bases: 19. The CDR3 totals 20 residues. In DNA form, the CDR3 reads TGTGCCAGTAGGGATGCCGGGGCTAGCGGGGTCGGGTGGTCCTACAATGAGCAGTTCTTC. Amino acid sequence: CASRDAGASGVGWSYNEQFF. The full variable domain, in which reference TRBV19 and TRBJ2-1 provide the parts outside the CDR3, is DGGITQSPKYLFRKEGQNVTLSCEQNLNHDAMYWYRQDPGQGLRLIYYSQIVNDFQKGDIAEGYSVSREKKESFPLTVTSAQKNPTAFYLCASRDAGASGVGWSYNEQFFGPGTRLTVL.

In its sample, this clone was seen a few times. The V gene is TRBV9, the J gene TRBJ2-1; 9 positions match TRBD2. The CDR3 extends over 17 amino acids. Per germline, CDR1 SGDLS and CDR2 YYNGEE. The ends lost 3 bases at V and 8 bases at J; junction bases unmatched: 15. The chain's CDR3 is CASSAGAGAGGADEQFF. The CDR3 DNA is TGTGCCAGCAGCGCCGGAGCGGGAGCGGGGGGCGCAGATGAGCAGTTCTTC.

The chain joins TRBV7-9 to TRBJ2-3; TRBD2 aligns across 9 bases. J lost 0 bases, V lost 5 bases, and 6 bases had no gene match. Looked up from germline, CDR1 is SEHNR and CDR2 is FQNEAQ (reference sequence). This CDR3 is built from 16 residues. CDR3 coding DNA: TGTGCCAGCAGCACAATGACTAGCGGTAGCACAGATACGCAGTATTTT. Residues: CASSTMTSGSTDTQYF. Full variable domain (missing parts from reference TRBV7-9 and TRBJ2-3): DTGVSQNPRHKITKRGQNVTFRCDPISEHNRLYWYRQTLGQGPEFLTYFQNEAQLEKSRLLSDRFSAERPKGSFSTLEIQRTEQGDSAMYLCASSTMTSGSTDTQYFGPGTRLTVL.

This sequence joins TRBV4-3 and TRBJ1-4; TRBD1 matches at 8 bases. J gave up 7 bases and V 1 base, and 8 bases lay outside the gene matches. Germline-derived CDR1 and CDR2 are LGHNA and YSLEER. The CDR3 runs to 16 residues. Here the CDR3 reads CASSQAPQGGLEKLFF. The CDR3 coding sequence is TGCGCCAGCAGCCAAGCCCCACAGGGGGGACTTGAAAAACTGTTTTTT.

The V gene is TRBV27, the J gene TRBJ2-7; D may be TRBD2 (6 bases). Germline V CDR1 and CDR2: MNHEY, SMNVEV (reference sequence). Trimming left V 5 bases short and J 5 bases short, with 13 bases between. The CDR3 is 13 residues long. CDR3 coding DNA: TGTGCCAGCAGTCCGCGGGGTTGGCACGAGCAGTACTTC. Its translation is CASSPRGWHEQYF.

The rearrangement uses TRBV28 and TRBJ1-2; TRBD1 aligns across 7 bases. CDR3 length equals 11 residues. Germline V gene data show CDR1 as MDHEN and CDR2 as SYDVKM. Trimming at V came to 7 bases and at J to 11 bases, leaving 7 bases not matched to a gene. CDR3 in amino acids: CASKYRGYYTF. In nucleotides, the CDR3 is TGTGCCAGCAAGTACAGGGGTTATTACACCTTC.

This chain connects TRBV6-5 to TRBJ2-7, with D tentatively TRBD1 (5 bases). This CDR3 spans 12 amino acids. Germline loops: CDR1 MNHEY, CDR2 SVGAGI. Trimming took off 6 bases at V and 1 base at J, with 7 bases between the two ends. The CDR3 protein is CASRRQSYEQYF. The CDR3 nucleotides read TGTGCCAGCAGACGACAGTCCTACGAGCAGTACTTC.

DNA for the CDR3: TGTGCTAGGAGGCCACAGGGCCCTATACTCCGAACAACTGAAGCTTTCTTT. Residues: CARRPQGPILRTTEAFF. This chain connects TRBV30 to TRBJ1-1; maybe TRBD1 (6 bases). CDR1 is GTSNPN and CDR2 is SVGIG in the germline V gene (reference sequence). The CDR3 is 17 residues long.

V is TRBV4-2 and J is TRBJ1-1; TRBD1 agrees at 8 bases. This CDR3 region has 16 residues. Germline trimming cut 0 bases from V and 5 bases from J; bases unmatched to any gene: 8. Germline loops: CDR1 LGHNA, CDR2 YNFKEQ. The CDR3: CASSQDFGQGRTEAFF. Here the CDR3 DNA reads TGTGCCAGCAGCCAAGACTTCGGACAGGGTAGAACTGAAGCTTTCTTT.

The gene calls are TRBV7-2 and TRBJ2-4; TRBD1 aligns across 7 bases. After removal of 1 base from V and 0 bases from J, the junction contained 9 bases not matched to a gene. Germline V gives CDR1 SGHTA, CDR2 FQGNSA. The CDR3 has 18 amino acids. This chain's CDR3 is CASSLVGVGQRAKNIQYF. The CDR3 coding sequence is TGTGCCAGCAGCTTAGTTGGGGTGGGACAGAGAGCCAAAAACATTCAGTACTTC.

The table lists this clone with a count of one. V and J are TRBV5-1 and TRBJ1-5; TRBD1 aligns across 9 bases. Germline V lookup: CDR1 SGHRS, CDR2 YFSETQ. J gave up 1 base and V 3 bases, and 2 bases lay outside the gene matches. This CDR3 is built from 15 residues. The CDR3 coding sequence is TGCGCCAGCAGCTCGGGACAGGGAAGCAATCAGCCCCAGCATTTT. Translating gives CASSSGQGSNQPQHF.

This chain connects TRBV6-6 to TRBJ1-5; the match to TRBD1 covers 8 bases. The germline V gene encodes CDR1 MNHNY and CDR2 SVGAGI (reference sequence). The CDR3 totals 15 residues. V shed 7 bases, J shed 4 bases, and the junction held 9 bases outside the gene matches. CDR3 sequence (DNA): TGTGCCAGCATTTCCGGGACAGGAGGTAATCAGCCCCAGCATTTT. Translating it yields CASISGTGGNQPQHF.

DNA for the CDR3: TGTGCCAGCACCCGGGACAGGTTGAACACTGAAGCTTTCTTT. Translation gives CASTRDRLNTEAFF. The chain links TRBV18 to TRBJ1-1; TRBD1 aligns across 8 bases. J gave up 0 bases and V 8 bases, and 5 bases lay outside the gene matches. This CDR3 has 14 amino acids. Germline lookup yields CDR1 KGHSH and CDR2 LQKENI.

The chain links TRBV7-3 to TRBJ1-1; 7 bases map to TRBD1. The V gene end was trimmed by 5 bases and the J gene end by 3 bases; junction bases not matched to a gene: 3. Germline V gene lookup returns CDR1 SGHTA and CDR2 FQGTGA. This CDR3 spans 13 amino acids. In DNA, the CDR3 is TGTGCCAGCAGCGTTGACAGGGACACTGAAGCTTTCTTT. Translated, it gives CASSVDRDTEAFF.

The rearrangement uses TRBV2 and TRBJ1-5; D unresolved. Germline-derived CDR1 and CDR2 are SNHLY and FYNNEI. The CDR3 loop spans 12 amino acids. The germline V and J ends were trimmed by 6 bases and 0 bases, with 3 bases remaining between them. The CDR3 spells CASSRSNQPQHF. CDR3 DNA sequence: TGTGCCAGCAGCCGTAGCAATCAGCCCCAGCATTTT.

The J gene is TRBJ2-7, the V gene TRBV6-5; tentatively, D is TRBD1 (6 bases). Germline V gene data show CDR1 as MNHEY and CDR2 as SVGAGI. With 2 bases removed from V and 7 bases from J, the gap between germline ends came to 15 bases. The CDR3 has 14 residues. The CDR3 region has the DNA TGTGCCAGCAGTTACAACAGGGCAGCAAGTGAGCAGTACTTC. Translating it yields CASSYNRAASEQYF.

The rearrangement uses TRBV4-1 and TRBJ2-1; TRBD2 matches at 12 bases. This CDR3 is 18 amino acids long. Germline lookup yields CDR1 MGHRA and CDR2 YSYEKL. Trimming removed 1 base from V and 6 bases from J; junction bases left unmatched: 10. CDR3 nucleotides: TGCGCCAGCAGCCAAGTTAACCTTCTAGCGGGGGGGCTCAATGAGCAGTTCTTC. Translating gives CASSQVNLLAGGLNEQFF.

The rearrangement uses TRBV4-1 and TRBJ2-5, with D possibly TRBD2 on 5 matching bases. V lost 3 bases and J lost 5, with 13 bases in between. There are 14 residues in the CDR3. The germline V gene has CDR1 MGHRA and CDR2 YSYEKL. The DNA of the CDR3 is TGCGCCAGCAGCCAGGACGAGGGCCGGGAGACCCAGTACTTC. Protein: CASSQDEGRETQYF.

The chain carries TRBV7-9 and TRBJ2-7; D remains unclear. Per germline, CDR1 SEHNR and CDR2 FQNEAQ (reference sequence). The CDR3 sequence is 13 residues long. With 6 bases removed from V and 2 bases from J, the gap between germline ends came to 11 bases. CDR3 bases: TGTGCCAGCAGGGGCAGCAACCCCTACGAGCAGTACTTC. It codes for CASRGSNPYEQYF.

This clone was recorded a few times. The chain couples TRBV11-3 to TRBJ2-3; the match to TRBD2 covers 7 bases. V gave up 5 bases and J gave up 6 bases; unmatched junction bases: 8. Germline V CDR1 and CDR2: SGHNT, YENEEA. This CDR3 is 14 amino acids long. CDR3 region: CASSRSGVPDTQYF. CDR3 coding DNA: TGTGCCAGCAGCCGCAGCGGGGTACCGGATACGCAGTATTTT. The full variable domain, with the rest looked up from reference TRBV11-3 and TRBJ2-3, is EAGVVQSPRYKIIEKKQPVAFWCNPISGHNTLYWYLQNLGQGPELLIRYENEEAVDDSQLPKDRFSAERLKGVDSTLKIQPAELGDSAVYLCASSRSGVPDTQYFGPGTRLTVL.

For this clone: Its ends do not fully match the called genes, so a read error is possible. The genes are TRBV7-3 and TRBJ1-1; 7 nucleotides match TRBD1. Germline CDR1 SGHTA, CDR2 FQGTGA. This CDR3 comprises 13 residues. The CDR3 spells CASSADRVTEASF. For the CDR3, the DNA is TGTGCCAGCAGCGCCGACAGGGTGACTGAAGCTTCCTTT.

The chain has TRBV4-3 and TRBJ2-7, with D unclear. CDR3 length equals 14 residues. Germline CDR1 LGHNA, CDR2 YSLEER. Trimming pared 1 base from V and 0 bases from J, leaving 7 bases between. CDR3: CASSQAVGSYEQYF. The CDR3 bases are TGCGCCAGCAGCCAAGCTGTCGGCTCCTACGAGCAGTACTTC.

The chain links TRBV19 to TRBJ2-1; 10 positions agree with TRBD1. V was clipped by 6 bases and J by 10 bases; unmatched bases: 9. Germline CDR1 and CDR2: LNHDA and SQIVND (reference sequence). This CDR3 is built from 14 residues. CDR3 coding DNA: TGTGCCAGTAGCGATCGACAGGGGGCAAAGGAGCAGTTCTTC. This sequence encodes CASSDRQGAKEQFF.

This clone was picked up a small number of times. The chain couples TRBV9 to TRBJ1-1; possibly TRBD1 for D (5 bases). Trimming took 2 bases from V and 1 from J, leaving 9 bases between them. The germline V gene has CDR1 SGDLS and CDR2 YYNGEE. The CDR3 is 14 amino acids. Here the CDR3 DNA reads TGTGCCAGCAGCGTTGGGGGGGAGAACACTGAAGCTTTCTTT. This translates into CASSVGGENTEAFF. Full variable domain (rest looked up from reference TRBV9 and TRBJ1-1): DSGVTQTPKHLITATGQRVTLRCSPRSGDLSVYWYQQSLDQGLQFLIQYYNGEERAKGNILERFSAQQFPDLHSELNLSSLELGDSALYFCASSVGGENTEAFFGQGTRLTVV.